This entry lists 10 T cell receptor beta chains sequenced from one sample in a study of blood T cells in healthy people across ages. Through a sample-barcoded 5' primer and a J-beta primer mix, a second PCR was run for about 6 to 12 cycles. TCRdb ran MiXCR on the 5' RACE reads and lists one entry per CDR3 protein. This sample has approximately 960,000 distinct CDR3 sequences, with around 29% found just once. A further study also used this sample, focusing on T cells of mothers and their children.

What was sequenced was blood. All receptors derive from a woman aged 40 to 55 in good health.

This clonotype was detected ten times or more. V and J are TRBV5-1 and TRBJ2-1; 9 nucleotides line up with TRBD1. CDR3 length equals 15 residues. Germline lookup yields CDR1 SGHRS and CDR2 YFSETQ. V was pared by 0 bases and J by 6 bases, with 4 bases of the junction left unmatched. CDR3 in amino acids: CASSLGDRDINEQFF. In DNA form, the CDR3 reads TGCGCCAGCAGCTTGGGGGACAGGGATATCAATGAGCAGTTCTTC.

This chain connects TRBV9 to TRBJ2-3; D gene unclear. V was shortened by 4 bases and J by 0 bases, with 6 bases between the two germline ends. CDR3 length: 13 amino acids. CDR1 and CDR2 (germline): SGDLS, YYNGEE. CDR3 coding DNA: TGTGCCAGCAGCTATCGAAGCACAGATACGCAGTATTTT. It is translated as CASSYRSTDTQYF. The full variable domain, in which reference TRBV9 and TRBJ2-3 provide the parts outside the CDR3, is DSGVTQTPKHLITATGQRVTLRCSPRSGDLSVYWYQQSLDQGLQFLIQYYNGEERAKGNILERFSAQQFPDLHSELNLSSLELGDSALYFCASSYRSTDTQYFGPGTRLTVL.

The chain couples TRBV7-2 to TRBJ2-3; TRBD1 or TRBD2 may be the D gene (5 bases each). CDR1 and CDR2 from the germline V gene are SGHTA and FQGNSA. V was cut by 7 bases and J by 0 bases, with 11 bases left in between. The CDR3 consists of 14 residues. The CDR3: CASKGRVSTDTQYF. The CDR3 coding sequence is TGTGCCAGCAAGGGACGGGTCAGCACAGATACGCAGTATTTT.

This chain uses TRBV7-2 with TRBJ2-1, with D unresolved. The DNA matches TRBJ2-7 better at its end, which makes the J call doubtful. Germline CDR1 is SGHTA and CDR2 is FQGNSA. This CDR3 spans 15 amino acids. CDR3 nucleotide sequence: TGTGCCAGCAGCTTAATACTATCTTCCTACAATGAGCAGTACTTC. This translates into CASSLILSSYNEQYF.

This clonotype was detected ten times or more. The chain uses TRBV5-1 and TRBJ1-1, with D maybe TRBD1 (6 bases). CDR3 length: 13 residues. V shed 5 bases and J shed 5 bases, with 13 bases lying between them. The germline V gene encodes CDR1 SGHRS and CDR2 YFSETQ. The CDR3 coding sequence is TGCGCCAGCAGGGACAGTCAAAAGACTGAAGCTTTCTTT. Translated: CASRDSQKTEAFF.

CDR3 amino acids: CSAPYSFRSAEAFF. The CDR3 DNA reads TGCAGTGCTCCCTACAGCTTTCGGAGTGCTGAAGCTTTCTTT. The V and J genes are TRBV20-1 and TRBJ1-1; D gene ambiguous. CDR1 is DFQATT, CDR2 SNEGSKA, per germline (reference sequence). CDR3 length equals 14 residues. V shed 5 bases and J shed 6 bases, with 19 bases lying between them.

CDR3 DNA sequence: TGTGCCAGCAGCGGGGCAGGGGAGGGTCCGGGCTACGAGCAGTACTTC. Its translation: CASSGAGEGPGYEQYF. This sequence joins TRBV9 and TRBJ2-7; D is possibly TRBD2 (7 bases). The CDR3 has 16 amino acids. Trimming pared 3 bases from V and 3 bases from J, leaving 19 bases between. Germline V gene sequence: CDR1 SGDLS, CDR2 YYNGEE.

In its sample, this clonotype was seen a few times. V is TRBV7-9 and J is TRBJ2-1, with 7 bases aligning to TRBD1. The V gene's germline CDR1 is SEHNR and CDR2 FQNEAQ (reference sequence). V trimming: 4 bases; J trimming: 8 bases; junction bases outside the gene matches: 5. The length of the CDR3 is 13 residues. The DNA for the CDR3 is TGTGCCAGCAGCTACGACAGGGTACATGAGCAGTTCTTC. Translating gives CASSYDRVHEQFF. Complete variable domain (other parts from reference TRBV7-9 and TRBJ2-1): DTGVSQNPRHKITKRGQNVTFRCDPISEHNRLYWYRQTLGQGPEFLTYFQNEAQLEKSRLLSDRFSAERPKGSFSTLEIQRTEQGDSAMYLCASSYDRVHEQFFGPGTRLTVL.

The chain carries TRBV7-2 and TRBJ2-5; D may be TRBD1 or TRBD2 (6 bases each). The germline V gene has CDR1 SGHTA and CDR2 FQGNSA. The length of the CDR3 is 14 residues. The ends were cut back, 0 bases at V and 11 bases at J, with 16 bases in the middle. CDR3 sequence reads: CASSLAMRDIEQYF. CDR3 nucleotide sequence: TGTGCCAGCAGCTTAGCGATGCGGGACATTGAGCAGTACTTC.

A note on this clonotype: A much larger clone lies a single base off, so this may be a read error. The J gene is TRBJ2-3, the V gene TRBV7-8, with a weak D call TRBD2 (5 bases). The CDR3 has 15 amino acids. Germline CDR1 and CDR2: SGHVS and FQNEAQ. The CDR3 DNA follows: TGTGCCGGCAGCCCGAGTGAAGGACTGTCAGATACGCAGTATTTT. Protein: CAGSPSEGLSDTQYF. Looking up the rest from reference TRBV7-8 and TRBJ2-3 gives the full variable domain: GAGVSQSPRYKVAKRGQDVALRCDPISGHVSLFWYQQALGQGPEFLTYFQNEAQLDKSGLPSDRFFAERPEGSVSTLKIQRTQQEDSAVYLCAGSPSEGLSDTQYFGPGTRLTVL.